This T cell receptor beta chain was profiled in a study of T-cell reconstitution after alpha-beta-depleted transplantation in children. Note on this clonotype: Antigen specificity is unknown.

Per germline, CDR1 MNHEY and CDR2 SVGAGI. V dropped 0 bases and J dropped 2 bases, with 24 bases sitting between them. The CDR3 runs 20 residues. General study points: Approximately two months post-transplant, alpha-beta T cells reportedly originated from several hundred expanded graft clones. TCRbeta diversity was high at day 60 in some patients (a result of surviving recipient T cells and thymic progenitors). One year post-transplant, T-cell counts and diversity were largely derived from T cells produced anew.

Unique molecular identifiers tagged the TCRbeta library. TCRdb itself ran the PCR reads through MiXCR, one entry per CDR3 protein. The sample carries about 500,000 distinct CDR3 sequences, about an eighth recorded once. This sequence joins TRBV6-5 and TRBJ2-3, with D perhaps matching TRBD1 (5 bases). The receptor was derived from a female patient aged 2 to 10 who had a stem cell transplant for aplastic anemia, so the T cells may come from the graft donor. The material sequenced was PBMCs, mostly from graft donor cells, taken 180 days after TCRalphabeta/CD19-depleted stem cell transplant. The CDR3 DNA follows: TGTGCCAGCAGTTACTCCCTAGGGGTCCTTAAAAACACCAACACAGATACGCAGTATTTT. Encoded protein: CASSYSLGVLKNTNTDTQYF.